This section outlines one T cell receptor (beta chain) sequence together with its context. Its antigen is not identified. V dropped 3 bases and J dropped 2 bases, with 10 bases sitting between them. Per the germline V gene, CDR1 is KGHSH and CDR2 is LQKENI. This CDR3 contains 14 residues. This entry is derived from a study of cytomegalovirus exposure and HLA in healthy donors. Use of 60 Vbeta and 13 Jbeta primers characterized the PCR. Profiling relied on immunoSEQ multiplex PCR, and the TCRdb table lists in-frame clones only, not all of them. The sample lists 95,000 to 130,000 clones; about 69% were seen once. Overall study results and limits: Evidence from a later analysis indicated that most CMV-associated TCR beta chains looked HLA-restricted. In a later analysis, DRB1 alleles had the most associated TCRs; HLA-C alleles the fewest.

The sequencing sample was made of PBMCs. The V call is TRBV18, the J call TRBJ2-5; a weak D match, TRBD1 (6 bases). The receptor's source is a woman aged 18-29 years in good health and CMV-seronegative. The CDR3 loop reads CASSPTTGQETQYF. CDR3 coding DNA: TGTGCCAGCTCACCGACGACAGGACAAGAGACCCAGTACTTC.